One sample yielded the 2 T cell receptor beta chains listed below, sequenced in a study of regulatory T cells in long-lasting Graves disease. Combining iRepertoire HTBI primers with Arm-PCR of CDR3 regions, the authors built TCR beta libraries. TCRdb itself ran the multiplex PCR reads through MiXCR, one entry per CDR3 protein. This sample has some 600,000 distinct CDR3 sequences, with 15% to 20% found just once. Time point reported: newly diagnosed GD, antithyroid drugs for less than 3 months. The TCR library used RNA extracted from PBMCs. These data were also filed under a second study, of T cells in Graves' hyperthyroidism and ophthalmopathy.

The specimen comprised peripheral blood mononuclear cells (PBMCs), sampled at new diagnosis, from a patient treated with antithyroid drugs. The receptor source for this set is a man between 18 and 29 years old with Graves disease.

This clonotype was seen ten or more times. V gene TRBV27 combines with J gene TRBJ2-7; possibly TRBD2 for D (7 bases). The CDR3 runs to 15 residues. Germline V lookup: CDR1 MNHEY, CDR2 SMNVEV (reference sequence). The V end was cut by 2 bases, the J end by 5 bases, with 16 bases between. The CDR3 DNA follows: TGTGCCAGCAGTTTAACGGGACATACTAGCGACGAGCAGTACTTC. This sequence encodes CASSLTGHTSDEQYF.

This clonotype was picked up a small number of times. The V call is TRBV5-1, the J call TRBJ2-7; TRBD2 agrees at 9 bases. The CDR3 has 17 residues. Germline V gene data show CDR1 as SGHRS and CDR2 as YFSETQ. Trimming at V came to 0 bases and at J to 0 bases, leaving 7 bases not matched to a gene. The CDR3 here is CASSLGGAGGSSYEQYF. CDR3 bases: TGCGCCAGCAGCTTGGGAGGCGCGGGAGGGTCCTCCTACGAGCAGTACTTC.